A single sample gave rise to the 2 T cell receptor beta chains below, sequenced in a study of cytomegalovirus exposure and HLA in healthy donors (TCRdb year 2017). The library was built by means of the immunoSEQ multiplex PCR assay. For the multiplex PCR, a mixture combining 60 forward primers for TCR Vbeta segments and 13 reverse primers for TCR Jbeta segments was used. TCRdb took over this immuneACCESS table, retaining in-frame rearrangements with V and J assigned. Such tables are incomplete; in checked studies, under half of the missing clones stem from an unresolved V gene, and the remainder is unexplained. The sample records about 81,000 clones, around 80% of which are singletons. The ten largest clones take up 2.5% to 3.5% of the sample. Sequencing input: PBMCs. The receptors come from a man aged 50-60 years in good health and CMV-seropositive.

CDR3 protein: CAISESKVQTNTEAFF. The DNA for the CDR3 is TGTGCCATCAGTGAGTCGAAGGTACAGACGAACACTGAAGCTTTCTTT. This chain joins TRBV10-3 and TRBJ1-1, with D unclear. The V end lost 0 bases, the J end lost 1 base, and 12 bases lay between the germline ends. The CDR3 runs 16 residues. Germline V lookup: CDR1 ENHRY, CDR2 SYGVKD.

This clone was counted between two and nine times. The V call is TRBV30, the J call TRBJ2-7; 7 bases fit TRBD1. CDR3 length: 11 residues. The ends lost 5 bases at V and 3 bases at J; junction bases unmatched: 1. Per the germline V gene, CDR1 is GTSNPN and CDR2 is SVGIG (reference sequence). The CDR3 loop reads CAWDRDYEQYF. The CDR3 region has the DNA TGTGCCTGGGACAGGGACTACGAGCAGTACTTC.